The T cell receptor (beta chain) described here comes from a study of radiotherapy plus CTLA-4 blockade in lung cancer. Across the whole study: Objective responses were observed in approximately 17% of patients, and disease control was achieved by just over 30%.

Comments on this clone: Its specificity is not known.

The table came from immunoSEQ multiplex PCR; TCRdb's copy has only in-frame clones and leaves some out. The sample lists tens of thousands of clones; about four fifths were seen once. Study-wide findings and caveats: Early clonal dynamics of blood T cells, together with interferon-beta, were reported as the best response predictor. Radiotherapy plus ipilimumab was followed by expansion in blood of tumor-derived TCR clones.

The V and J ends lost 0 bases and 12 bases respectively, with 7 bases between them. The CDR3 runs to 12 residues. Germline assignment: CDR1 SGHNT and CDR2 YYREEE (reference sequence). This clonotype originated in a human donor with non-small cell lung cancer who had a partial response to radiotherapy plus ipilimumab. Some clones in this sample may be carry-over from other donors' samples. The starting material was peripheral blood, obtained from a patient treated with radiotherapy plus ipilimumab. V and J are TRBV5-4 and TRBJ1-6; D not certain. The CDR3 protein is CASSLAGGPLHF. The CDR3 DNA follows: TGTGCCAGCAGCTTGGCCGGAGGACCCCTCCACTTT.